This is a list of T cell receptor beta chains from one sample in a study of blood T cell repertoires in COVID-19. Assay used: immunoSEQ multiplex PCR; TCRdb lists only in-frame clones, some missing. The repertoire includes 150,000 to 200,000 clones, approximately 86% of them detected once, and approximately 9.8% sits in the top ten. Source material: peripheral blood. Every receptor here comes from a woman older than 75 with acute or convalescent COVID-19. The CDR3 runs from the conserved cysteine through the conserved F or W. The D gene is left open where the match is weak. Size tells how often a clone was seen (once, few, many) or the class of an expanded clone, and some rows leave it out.

clone size: .; V gene: TRBV14; D gene: TRBD1; J gene: TRBJ2-7; CDR3 DNA: TGTGCCAGCAGCCAAGGGACAGGGATTACCTACGAGCAGTACTTC; CDR3 protein: CASSQGTGITYEQYF
clone size: once; V gene: TRBV29-1; D gene: .; J gene: TRBJ2-2; CDR3 DNA: TGCAGCGTTGAAGAAACAGCTGGGGAGCTGTTTTTT; CDR3 protein: CSVEETAGELFF
clone size: .; V gene: TRBV25-1; D gene: .; J gene: TRBJ2-2; CDR3 DNA: TGTGCCAGCAGTAGGGGGGGCCTGAACACCGGGGAGCTGTTTTTT; CDR3 protein: CASSRGGLNTGELFF
clone size: .; V gene: TRBV6-5; D gene: .; J gene: TRBJ1-1; CDR3 DNA: TGTGCCAGCAGTTACAAGGGGGAGACTGAAGCTTTCTTT; CDR3 protein: CASSYKGETEAFF
clone size: .; V gene: TRBV4-3; D gene: TRBD1; J gene: TRBJ1-4; CDR3 DNA: TGCGCCAGCAGCCCAGGGGACAGGCTTAATGAAAAACTGTTTTTT; CDR3 protein: CASSPGDRLNEKLFF
clone size: .; V gene: TRBV7-2; D gene: TRBD1; J gene: TRBJ1-4; CDR3 DNA: TGTGCCAGCAGCTTAGGCAGGACAGGGGGCTATGAAAAACTGTTTTTT; CDR3 protein: CASSLGRTGGYEKLFF
clone size: .; V gene: TRBV30; D gene: .; J gene: TRBJ1-3; CDR3 DNA: TGTGCCCTAGAGTGGGGGCCTGGAAACACCATATATTTT; CDR3 protein: CALEWGPGNTIYF
clone size: .; V gene: TRBV3-1/TRBV3-2; D gene: .; J gene: TRBJ1-2; CDR3 DNA: TGTGCCAGCAGCCAAGATAGGCCGCAGGGATACGGCTACACCTTC; CDR3 protein: CASSQDRPQGYGYTF
clone size: .; V gene: TRBV21-1; D gene: .; J gene: TRBJ1-3; CDR3 DNA: TGTGCCAGCAGCAAGAGTCACCCCAACAGGTTACTCTCTGGAAACACCATATATTTT; CDR3 protein: CASSKSHPNRLLSGNTIYF
clone size: .; V gene: TRBV10-3; D gene: .; J gene: TRBJ1-6; CDR3 DNA: TGTGCCTCGGCGGGGGCCTTTAATTCACCCCTCCACTTT; CDR3 protein: CASAGAFNSPLHF
clone size: once; V gene: TRBV19; D gene: TRBD2; J gene: TRBJ2-2; CDR3 DNA: TGTGCCAGTAGTCCCGGACTAGCGGATAACACCGGGGAGCTGTTTTTT; CDR3 protein: CASSPGLADNTGELFF
clone size: .; V gene: TRBV19; D gene: .; J gene: TRBJ1-5; CDR3 DNA: TGTGCCAGTAGTATCCCGGTTGGTCAGCCCCAGCATTTT; CDR3 protein: CASSIPVGQPQHF
clone size: .; V gene: TRBV6-5; D gene: TRBD1; J gene: TRBJ2-5; CDR3 DNA: TGTGCCATCGGACAGGGAAGGGGAGAGACCCAGTACTTC; CDR3 protein: CAIGQGRGETQYF
clone size: .; V gene: TRBV28; D gene: TRBD1; J gene: TRBJ1-1; CDR3 DNA: TGTGCCAGCAGTTTAACGCCTGGACAGGGATCGGGAACTGAAGCTTTCTTT; CDR3 protein: CASSLTPGQGSGTEAFF
clone size: once; V gene: TRBV5-4; D gene: .; J gene: TRBJ1-1; CDR3 DNA: TGTGCCAGCAGCCGGGACAACATGAACACTGAAGCTTTCTTT; CDR3 protein: CASSRDNMNTEAFF
clone size: few; V gene: TRBV7-9; D gene: TRBD2; J gene: TRBJ2-7; CDR3 DNA: TGTGCCAGCAGCGCGTCCTTGGGACTAGGAAGGTCCTACGAGCAGTACTTC; CDR3 protein: CASSASLGLGRSYEQYF
clone size: .; V gene: TRBV18; D gene: TRBD1; J gene: TRBJ1-3; CDR3 DNA: TGTGCCAGCTCACTCGGACAGGAGGTCGGAAACACCATATATTTT; CDR3 protein: CASSLGQEVGNTIYF
clone size: .; V gene: TRBV6-1; D gene: .; J gene: TRBJ1-2; CDR3 DNA: TGTGCCAGCAGTGAAGCAGGAGGGGCCTATGGCTACACCTTC; CDR3 protein: CASSEAGGAYGYTF
clone size: .; V gene: TRBV2; D gene: TRBD1; J gene: TRBJ1-5; CDR3 DNA: TGTGCCAGCGCCGGGACAGGGGGCTACAATCAGCCCCAGCATTTT; CDR3 protein: CASAGTGGYNQPQHF
clone size: .; V gene: TRBV24-1; D gene: .; J gene: TRBJ2-3; CDR3 DNA: TGTGCCACCAGTGATCCCGGGTCTACAGATACGCAGTATTTT; CDR3 protein: CATSDPGSTDTQYF
clone size: .; V gene: TRBV4-1; D gene: TRBD2; J gene: TRBJ2-3; CDR3 DNA: TGCGCCAGCAGCGTAGCGGGAATCTTAACAGATACGCAGTATTTT; CDR3 protein: CASSVAGILTDTQYF
clone size: .; V gene: TRBV5-4; D gene: TRBD1; J gene: TRBJ1-6; CDR3 DNA: TGTGCCAGCAGCTTAAACGGACAGGGGGCCTATTCACCCCTCCACTTT; CDR3 protein: CASSLNGQGAYSPLHF
clone size: .; V gene: TRBV3-1/TRBV3-2; D gene: TRBD1; J gene: TRBJ2-7; CDR3 DNA: TGTGCCAGCAGCCAGCCGGGACAGGTCACATACGAGCAGTACTTC; CDR3 protein: CASSQPGQVTYEQYF
clone size: .; V gene: TRBV6-2/TRBV6-3; D gene: TRBD2; J gene: TRBJ2-3; CDR3 DNA: TGTGCCAGCAGCTCTAGCGGGAGTAAAGATACGCAGTATTTT; CDR3 protein: CASSSSGSKDTQYF
clone size: .; V gene: TRBV12-3/TRBV12-4; D gene: .; J gene: TRBJ1-3; CDR3 DNA: TGTGCCAGCGAGACGGGGGCTGGAAACACCATATATTTT; CDR3 protein: CASETGAGNTIYF
clone size: .; V gene: TRBV6-5; D gene: .; J gene: TRBJ2-7; CDR3 DNA: TGTGCCAGCAGCACCGCGGACAGTATTTTCGAGCAGTACTTC; CDR3 protein: CASSTADSIFEQYF
clone size: .; V gene: TRBV5-1; D gene: .; J gene: TRBJ1-1; CDR3 DNA: TGCGCCAGCAGCTTGGGGGCAGGGGAAGCTTTCTTT; CDR3 protein: CASSLGAGEAFF
clone size: .; V gene: TRBV18; D gene: .; J gene: TRBJ2-3; CDR3 DNA: TGTGCCAGCTCACCCTCAGATACGCAGTATTTT; CDR3 protein: CASSPSDTQYF
clone size: .; V gene: TRBV5-1; D gene: TRBD2; J gene: TRBJ2-1; CDR3 DNA: TGCGCCAGCAGCGGGACTAGCGGGGGGGTCAATGAGCAGTTCTTC; CDR3 protein: CASSGTSGGVNEQFF
clone size: .; V gene: TRBV19; D gene: .; J gene: TRBJ2-7; CDR3 DNA: TGTGCCAGTAGTACGGCGGAAGCGGGTTACGAGCAGTACTTC; CDR3 protein: CASSTAEAGYEQYF
clone size: .; V gene: TRBV10-3; D gene: TRBD1; J gene: TRBJ1-1; CDR3 DNA: TGTGCCATCAGTCTCCGGACAGGGAGGACTGAAGCTTTCTTT; CDR3 protein: CAISLRTGRTEAFF
clone size: .; V gene: TRBV7-2; D gene: TRBD1; J gene: TRBJ1-5; CDR3 DNA: TGTGCCAGCAGCATTCGACAGGGTGGTCAGCCCCAGCATTTT; CDR3 protein: CASSIRQGGQPQHF
clone size: .; V gene: TRBV7-2; D gene: .; J gene: TRBJ2-5; CDR3 DNA: TGTGCCAGCAGCGCCGGGGGAAGCTTCCAAGAGACCCAGTACTTC; CDR3 protein: CASSAGGSFQETQYF
clone size: once; V gene: TRBV5-6; D gene: .; J gene: TRBJ1-1; CDR3 DNA: TGTGCCAGCAGCCCGGCCGGCGGTTTGAACACTGAAGCTTTCTTT; CDR3 protein: CASSPAGGLNTEAFF
clone size: .; V gene: TRBV21-1; D gene: .; J gene: TRBJ2-2; CDR3 DNA: TGTGCCAGCAGCAAAGAAGGGACATCGATCACCGGGGAGCTGTTTTTT; CDR3 protein: CASSKEGTSITGELFF
clone size: once; V gene: TRBV2; D gene: TRBD2; J gene: TRBJ2-1; CDR3 DNA: TGTGCCAGCAGCCTACGGGCTAGCGGGATTACCCACAATGAGCAGTTCTTC; CDR3 protein: CASSLRASGITHNEQFF
clone size: .; V gene: TRBV9; D gene: TRBD2; J gene: TRBJ2-5; CDR3 DNA: TGTGCCAGCAGCCTAGGGACTAGCGGGAGGGTACCCCTGTACTTC; CDR3 protein: CASSLGTSGRVPLYF
clone size: .; V gene: TRBV6-5; D gene: .; J gene: TRBJ1-5; CDR3 DNA: TGTGCCAGCAGACAGTTAAGGTATAGCAATCAGCCCCAGCATTTT; CDR3 protein: CASRQLRYSNQPQHF
clone size: once; V gene: TRBV5-4; D gene: TRBD1; J gene: TRBJ1-2; CDR3 DNA: TGTGCCAGCAGCGTCCTCGACAGGGCCCTGGGGGGCTACACCTTC; CDR3 protein: CASSVLDRALGGYTF
clone size: .; V gene: TRBV7-2; D gene: TRBD1; J gene: TRBJ1-5; CDR3 DNA: TGTGCCAGCAGTACAGGGGTCAATCAGCCCCAGCATTTT; CDR3 protein: CASSTGVNQPQHF
clone size: .; V gene: TRBV5-6; D gene: TRBD2; J gene: TRBJ2-7; CDR3 DNA: TGTGCCAGCAGCTTGGAGTGGCTAGCGGGGGGGCCCTACGAGCAGTACTTC; CDR3 protein: CASSLEWLAGGPYEQYF
clone size: .; V gene: TRBV7-2; D gene: TRBD2; J gene: TRBJ2-5; CDR3 DNA: TGTGCCAGCAGACGGGCGGGGGAAGAGACCCAGTACTTC; CDR3 protein: CASRRAGEETQYF
clone size: few; V gene: TRBV4-1; D gene: TRBD1; J gene: TRBJ1-2; CDR3 DNA: TGCGCCAGCAGCCCACCCGAGGGACAGTACTATGGCTACACCTTC; CDR3 protein: CASSPPEGQYYGYTF
clone size: .; V gene: TRBV5-4; D gene: TRBD2; J gene: TRBJ2-3; CDR3 DNA: TGTGCCAGCGGAGGGAGACTAGCGGGGGGGCTGACGGGAGATACGCAGTATTTT; CDR3 protein: CASGGRLAGGLTGDTQYF
clone size: .; V gene: TRBV5-6; D gene: .; J gene: TRBJ2-1; CDR3 DNA: TGTGCCAGCAACCCGAGGCTAGCTAGGGTTGGTGAGCAGTTCTTC; CDR3 protein: CASNPRLARVGEQFF
clone size: .; V gene: TRBV6-6; D gene: .; J gene: TRBJ2-3; CDR3 DNA: TGTGCCAGCAGTTACCGGGCCCACGGGGGCACAGATACGCAGTATTTT; CDR3 protein: CASSYRAHGGTDTQYF
clone size: .; V gene: TRBV10-1; D gene: TRBD2; J gene: TRBJ2-5; CDR3 DNA: TGCGCCAGCAGTGACACCAGCGGGGGGGCCGAGACCCAGTACTTC; CDR3 protein: CASSDTSGGAETQYF
clone size: .; V gene: TRBV15; D gene: TRBD1; J gene: TRBJ2-1; CDR3 DNA: TGTGCCACCAGCAGAGGTGGACAGGGCTATGAGCAGTTCTTC; CDR3 protein: CATSRGGQGYEQFF
clone size: .; V gene: TRBV19; D gene: .; J gene: TRBJ1-5; CDR3 DNA: TGTGCCAGTAGTACCACATCTGGGGGGGCCAATCAGCCCCAGCATTTT; CDR3 protein: CASSTTSGGANQPQHF
clone size: few; V gene: TRBV5-6; D gene: TRBD1; J gene: TRBJ2-7; CDR3 DNA: TGTGCCAGCAGCTGGAGGGACAGGACCATCTACGAGCAGTACTTC; CDR3 protein: CASSWRDRTIYEQYF
clone size: .; V gene: TRBV6-5; D gene: TRBD1; J gene: TRBJ2-7; CDR3 DNA: TGTGCCAGCAGGGAGACAGGGGGTAAGGACGAGCAGTACTTC; CDR3 protein: CASRETGGKDEQYF
clone size: .; V gene: TRBV7-2; D gene: .; J gene: TRBJ1-5; CDR3 DNA: TGTGCCAGCAGCTTAGACGGTAGCAATCAGCCCCAGCATTTT; CDR3 protein: CASSLDGSNQPQHF
clone size: .; V gene: TRBV5-4; D gene: .; J gene: TRBJ2-5; CDR3 DNA: TGTGCCAGCAGCCTTGACCAAGAGACCCAGTACTTC; CDR3 protein: CASSLDQETQYF
clone size: .; V gene: TRBV5-1; D gene: .; J gene: TRBJ2-2; CDR3 DNA: TGCGCCAGCAGCTTGATCAGGAACACCGGGGAGCTGTTTTTT; CDR3 protein: CASSLIRNTGELFF
clone size: once; V gene: TRBV19; D gene: .; J gene: TRBJ2-5; CDR3 DNA: TGTGCCAGTAGTATTGGAGTGGTACAGGCGGAGACCCAGTACTTC; CDR3 protein: CASSIGVVQAETQYF
clone size: .; V gene: TRBV15; D gene: TRBD2; J gene: TRBJ2-1; CDR3 DNA: TGTGCCACCAGCAGAGTGTCCCGAGCGGGGGGTGCCTACAATGAGCAGTTCTTC; CDR3 protein: CATSRVSRAGGAYNEQFF
clone size: .; V gene: TRBV29-1; D gene: TRBD1; J gene: TRBJ2-6; CDR3 DNA: TGCAGCGTTGTGGGTGGGACAGGGGACTCTGGGGCCAACGTCCTGACTTTC; CDR3 protein: CSVVGGTGDSGANVLTF
clone size: .; V gene: TRBV25-1; D gene: .; J gene: TRBJ2-1; CDR3 DNA: TGTGCCAGCAGTGAATTTGCAGGGCGGAATGAGCAGTTCTTC; CDR3 protein: CASSEFAGRNEQFF
clone size: .; V gene: TRBV23-1; D gene: .; J gene: TRBJ2-7; CDR3 DNA: TGCGCCAGCAGTCAAGGCCCAGGTTGTCAGGGTTCCTACGAGCAGTACTTC; CDR3 protein: CASSQGPGCQGSYEQYF